This TCR beta chain was captured by sequencing in a study of blood T cells in healthy people across ages. Study-wide results and caveats: Roughly linear age-related decline in beta diversity appeared, significant by age about 40.

Per germline, CDR1 DFQATT and CDR2 SNEGSKA (reference sequence). The CDR3 contains 13 residues. V trimming: 6 bases; J trimming: 3 bases; junction bases outside the gene matches: 5. Sample-barcoded 5' priming and a J-beta primer mix drove a second PCR of roughly 6 to 12 cycles. Each sample yielded at least 3 million CDR3-containing paired-end reads. Via MiXCR, TCRdb re-called the 5' RACE reads, giving one row per CDR3 protein. The repertoire holds under 750,000 distinct CDR3 sequences, 45% to 55% seen once, with 20% to 25% in the top ten. Sample donors were healthy Caucasian individuals that came from Russia, aged 6 to 90. A word on this clonotype: No antigen is known for it.

The receptor was isolated from an elderly man in good health. The V and J genes are TRBV20-1 and TRBJ2-7, with 10 bases matching TRBD2. Sequenced sample: blood. The CDR3 DNA reads as TGCAGTGCCACCGGGACTAGCGACTACGAGCAGTACTTC. Translating gives CSATGTSDYEQYF.